This T cell receptor beta chain was found in a study of CD4 T cells in relation to SARS-CoV-2 and coronaviruses. About the research overall: Shared crossreactive spike epitopes were mapped to their HLA restriction.

CD4+ T cells from unexposed donors were obtained before the COVID-19 pandemic (2011-2018). Cryopreserved PBMCs were CD4-enriched, then split into naive and memory cells. The V gene end was trimmed by 5 bases and the J gene end by 1 base; junction bases not matched to a gene: 6. The germline gives CDR1 SGHTA, CDR2 FQGNSA. There are 15 residues in the CDR3. Naive and memory CD4+ T cell DNA was deep-sequenced without culture. Assay: immunoSEQ multiplex PCR; the TCRdb copy retains only in-frame clones and omits some. This sample carries approximately 70,000 clones, just over 90% of them seen once, and the ten largest clones take about 0.23%.

The clonotype was recovered from a human donor in good health. The rearrangement links TRBV7-2 to TRBJ2-7; 9 nucleotides match TRBD1. Sequenced: naive CD4+ T cells from PBMCs. Subset meaning: naive CD4+ T cells isolated by negative enrichment. CDR3 nucleotide sequence: TGTGCCAGCAGCAAGGACAGGGGAGTTTCCTACGAGCAGTACTTC. Translation: CASSKDRGVSYEQYF. The full variable domain, completed using reference TRBV7-2 and TRBJ2-7, is GAGVSQSPSNKVTEKGKDVELRCDPISGHTALYWYRQSLGQGLEFLIYFQGNSAPDKSGLPSDRFSAERTGGSVSTLTIQRTQQEDSAVYLCASSKDRGVSYEQYFGPGTRLTVT.